The text below deals with one TCR beta chain. A read error may explain this, as a much larger clone is one base away. The sample is drawn from a study of T cell repertoires in cytomegalovirus infection. Study as a whole: It can be stated that public TCR beta signatures indicated CMV infection as well as a matching HLA type.

TCRdb analysed the reads with MiXCR anew, one entry per CDR3 protein. The sample contains fewer than 200,000 distinct CDR3 sequences, about 20% of which appear only once. CDR1 and CDR2 from the germline V gene are SGHVT and SQSDAQ. Deletions cut 5 bases from V and 8 bases from J, with 28 bases between. The length of the CDR3 is 18 residues. The sample was PBMCs. The sequence was obtained from a human donor in good health (CMV status not recorded). Some clones in this sample may be carry-over from other donors' samples. V is TRBV7-4 and J is TRBJ1-3; D is undetermined. In DNA form, the CDR3 reads TGTGCCAGCAGCCCACATCGGCCCATCGACTTGGTTGTGGACACCATATATTTT. It yields the protein CASSPHRPIDLVVDTIYF.